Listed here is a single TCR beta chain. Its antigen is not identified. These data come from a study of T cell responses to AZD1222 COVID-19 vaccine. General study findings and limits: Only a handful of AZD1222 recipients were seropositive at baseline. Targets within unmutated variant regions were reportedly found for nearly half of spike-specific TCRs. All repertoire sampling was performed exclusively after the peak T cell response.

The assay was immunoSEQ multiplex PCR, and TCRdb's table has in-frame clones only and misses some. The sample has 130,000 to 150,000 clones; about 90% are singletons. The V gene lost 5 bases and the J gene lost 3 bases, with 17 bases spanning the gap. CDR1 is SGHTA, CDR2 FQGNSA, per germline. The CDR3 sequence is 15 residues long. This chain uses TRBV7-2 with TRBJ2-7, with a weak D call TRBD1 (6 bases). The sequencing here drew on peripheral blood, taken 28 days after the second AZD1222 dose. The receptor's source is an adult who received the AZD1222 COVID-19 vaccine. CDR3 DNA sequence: TGTGCCAGCAGCCAAGGCGCAGGGGAAATCTACGAGCAGTACTTC. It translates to CASSQGAGEIYEQYF.